This TCR beta chain was identified during a study of stem cell transplantation in POMP-related autoinflammatory disease. Overall study context: CD8+ T cells were low and CD4+ cells naive-skewed before transplant.

For this clone: The antigen is not known.

This CDR3 contains 16 residues. The germline gives CDR1 MGHRA, CDR2 YSYEKL. V shed 2 bases and J shed 5 bases, with 18 bases lying between them. Broader study findings: In PRAID patients, the number of distinct TRB V-J gene pairings was restricted. In patients with PRAID, every analyzed T-cell subset tended to show lower diversity and higher clonality.

Libraries were prepared by immunoSEQ multiplex PCR; TCRdb keeps only in-frame clonotypes and omits some of them. The sample includes around 11,000 clones, approximately 86% seen only once; the top ten take 54%. The source of this sequence is a human donor with POMP-related autoinflammation and immune dysregulation (PRAID). The input for sequencing was CD8+ T cells from PBMCs, taken before stem cell transplantation. This chain links TRBV4-1 with TRBJ1-1, with D possibly TRBD1 on 5 matching bases. The CDR3 is CASSQTPRVEGTEAFF. DNA of the CDR3: TGCGCCAGCAGCCAAACGCCCAGGGTTGAGGGGACTGAAGCTTTCTTT.